This T cell receptor (beta chain) was identified during a study of HIV-infected patients and healthy controls. This clonotype was seen at least ten times. Whole blood was used without fractionation, so all unsorted peripheral T cells were included. Reverse transcription used around 480 ng RNA and constant-region primers for alpha and beta. Each of the alpha and beta chains got its own library through chain-specific third strand synthesis with indices. TCRdb ran MiXCR on the 5' RACE reads and lists one entry per CDR3 protein. The sample has thousands of distinct CDR3 sequences, around 8% seen once. The CDR3 is 19 amino acids. Per germline, CDR1 SGHRS and CDR2 YFSETQ. J was trimmed by 7 bases and V by 3 bases; bases with no gene match: 15.

Sequenced material: blood, taken before antiretroviral therapy. The rearrangement joins TRBV5-1 to TRBJ2-1; 14 bases line up with TRBD2. The TCR originated in an adult with HIV infection. CDR3 in DNA: TGCGCCAGCAGCTACCCCGGGACTAGCGGGGGAACAGGAGGGAATGAGCAGTTCTTC. Its protein product is CASSYPGTSGGTGGNEQFF.